The clone carrying this T cell receptor (beta chain) has only a few counts. Its antigen is not identified. This entry is derived from a study of blood T cells in healthy people across ages. General study findings and limits: Researchers deemed the diversity estimates from one million T cells underestimates.

Primed by a sample-barcoded 5' primer and a J-beta primer mix, a second PCR proceeded for about 7 to 12 cycles. Each CDR3 protein gets one entry after TCRdb re-called the 5' RACE reads with MiXCR. The sample has fewer than 800,000 distinct CDR3 sequences, approximately 31% seen once. Extraction yielded at least 6 micrograms of total RNA per sample. The J segment lost 3 bases and the V segment lost 9 bases, leaving 6 bases of the junction unmatched. The CDR3 length is 13 residues. From germline, CDR1 is MNHEY and CDR2 SVGEGT. This sequence originates from an elderly woman in good health. The chain links TRBV6-2 or TRBV6-3 to TRBJ1-1; 8 bases fit TRBD1. The source material was blood. The CDR3 loop is CASQGARDTEAFF. CDR3 DNA: TGTGCCAGTCAGGGGGCGCGGGACACTGAAGCTTTCTTT.